Shown below are 21 T cell receptor beta chains from a single sample sequenced in a study of blood T cell repertoires in COVID-19 (dated by TCRdb to about 2020). The library relied on the immunoSEQ multiplex PCR assay. Drawn from immuneACCESS, this table holds only the in-frame rearrangements with V and J called that TCRdb kept. Clones are partly lost; checked studies trace under half to an unresolved V gene and leave the rest unexplained. This sample is represented by roughly 270,000 clones; around 83% of them were singletons. Of the sample, over 4% falls within the top ten clones. The material sequenced was PBMCs or T cells enriched from blood (not recorded which). The receptors stem from a man aged 40-49 years who had been exposed to COVID-19.

The chain has TRBV7-3 and TRBJ1-5; a weak D match, TRBD1 (6 bases). The CDR3 loop spans 13 amino acids. Germline assignment: CDR1 SGHTA and CDR2 FQGTGA. Trimming stripped 4 bases from V and 7 bases from J, with 11 bases between. The CDR3 here is CASSWTRGQPQHF. The CDR3 nucleotides are TGTGCCAGCAGCTGGACCAGGGGACAGCCCCAGCATTTT.

In this sample, this clone turned up a few times. The chain is built from TRBV27 and TRBJ2-2, with D possibly TRBD1 on 6 matching bases. Trimming shortened V by 2 bases and J by 2 bases, and 9 bases separated the two germline ends. CDR3 length: 15 amino acids. CDR1 and CDR2 (germline): MNHEY, SMNVEV (reference sequence). CDR3 residues: CASSLHRANTGELFF. DNA of the CDR3: TGTGCCAGCAGTTTACACAGGGCTAACACCGGGGAGCTGTTTTTT.

This chain links TRBV18 with TRBJ2-1; possibly TRBD1 for D (5 bases). Per the germline V gene, CDR1 is KGHSH and CDR2 is LQKENI. The CDR3 extends over 16 amino acids. V was pared by 1 base and J by 5 bases, with 15 bases between. The CDR3 spells CASSPRAGSPNNEQFF. In DNA, the CDR3 is TGTGCCAGCTCACCACGGGCAGGGTCGCCCAACAATGAGCAGTTCTTC.

The chain uses TRBV6-9 and TRBJ1-4; D gene unclear. CDR3 length: 11 amino acids. From germline, CDR1 is MNHGY and CDR2 SVAAGI. Trimming removed 4 bases at V and 8 bases at J, with 5 bases between. In nucleotides, the CDR3 is TGTGCCAGCAGTTTGGAGGAAAAACTGTTTTTT. The encoded protein is CASSLEEKLFF.

This clone was detected once. This sequence joins TRBV7-3 and TRBJ2-5; TRBD2 agrees at 8 bases. CDR1 and CDR2 from the germline V gene are SGHTA and FQGTGA. This CDR3 comprises 14 residues. V gave up 2 bases and J gave up 5 bases; unmatched junction bases: 4. The CDR3 region has the DNA TGTGCCAGCAGCTTATCCTCTAGCGGGGAGACCCAGTACTTC. This sequence encodes CASSLSSSGETQYF.

The chain has TRBV7-3 and TRBJ1-2; 7 bases align to TRBD1. This CDR3 has 14 residues. Germline values: CDR1 SGHTA, CDR2 FQGTGA. V shed 11 bases and J 5 bases; nucleotides not matched to a gene: 14. The CDR3 DNA reads TGTGCCGGAGCCGAACAGGGGACCCTTTATGGCTACACCTTC. Protein sequence: CAGAEQGTLYGYTF.

V is TRBV19 and J is TRBJ1-5; D perhaps matches TRBD1 (5 bases). Germline V gene data show CDR1 as LNHDA and CDR2 as SQIVND (reference sequence). The CDR3 is 18 amino acids. Trimming took off 3 bases at V and 4 bases at J, with 22 bases between the two ends. The CDR3 DNA reads as TGTGCCAGTAGTATTGGCTGGAGGGGCAGATCGGAGAATCAGCCCCAGCATTTT. Translating gives CASSIGWRGRSENQPQHF.

About this clone: As the CDR3 is not closed by the conserved phenylalanine or tryptophan, this likely results from a read error. The DNA is left out, because the CDR3 cannot be placed on it with certainty; the CDR3 is given as TCRdb lists it. The J gene is TRBJ2-7, the V gene TRBV7-9; the listed D gene, TRBD2, was not tested against the DNA. The CDR3 is 12 residues long, ends included. Germline V gene lookup returns CDR1 SEHNR and CDR2 FQNEAQ (reference sequence). CDR3 loop: CASSLGEGSPEP.

This clone was seen only a few times. This chain joins TRBV29-1 and TRBJ1-1, with D uncertain. V was trimmed by 4 bases and J by 0 bases, leaving 12 bases between them. The CDR3 length is 14 residues. In germline, CDR1 is SQVTM, CDR2 ANQGSEA. In DNA, the CDR3 is TGCAGCGTTGCACCCGGAGTTTTGAACACTGAAGCTTTCTTT. This translates into CSVAPGVLNTEAFF.

CDR3 protein: CASSSDGTSRNEQFF. The CDR3 DNA reads as TGCGCCAGCAGTTCGGATGGGACTAGCAGGAATGAGCAGTTCTTC. The V gene is TRBV5-1, the J gene TRBJ2-1; 9 nucleotides match TRBD2. This CDR3 comprises 15 residues. Germline V gene data show CDR1 as SGHRS and CDR2 as YFSETQ. V was clipped by 5 bases and J by 7 bases; unmatched bases: 10.

This chain joins TRBV7-2 and TRBJ1-4; D gene ambiguous. Trimming cost V 0 bases and J 0 bases, with 8 bases left between them. Germline V gene data show CDR1 as SGHTA and CDR2 as FQGNSA. This CDR3 is built from 16 residues. The DNA of the CDR3 is TGTGCCAGCAGCTTAGCGCAGACTACAACTAATGAAAAACTGTTTTTT. Encoded protein: CASSLAQTTTNEKLFF.

The rearrangement links TRBV5-6 to TRBJ2-7; D is perhaps TRBD2 (5 bases). The CDR3 length is 12 residues. Trimming cost V 4 bases and J 4 bases, with 9 bases left between them. Germline CDR1 is SGHDT and CDR2 is YYEEEE. The CDR3 DNA is TGTGCCAGCAGCCCCGAGGGTTACGAGCAGTACTTC. It yields the protein CASSPEGYEQYF.

J is TRBJ2-5 and V is TRBV6-6, with 7 nucleotides matching TRBD1. Per the germline V gene, CDR1 is MNHNY and CDR2 is SVGAGI (reference sequence). J lost 2 bases, V lost 4 bases, and 7 bases had no gene match. This CDR3 is 15 amino acids long. This chain's CDR3 is CASSSPGTAQETQYF. CDR3 DNA: TGTGCCAGCAGTTCACCAGGGACAGCTCAAGAGACCCAGTACTTC.

The CDR3, as DNA: TGCGCCAGCAGCTTGGAAGGGGCGCTATACGAGCAGTACTTC. It codes for CASSLEGALYEQYF. This sequence joins TRBV5-1 and TRBJ2-7; tentative D call: TRBD1 (5 bases). V shed 0 bases and J shed 4 bases, with 11 bases lying between them. The CDR3 runs 14 residues. Looked up from germline, CDR1 is SGHRS and CDR2 is YFSETQ.

This clone was counted once. The V call is TRBV19, the J call TRBJ2-7, with 7 nucleotides matching TRBD1. V shed 1 base, J shed 4 bases, and the junction held 4 bases outside the gene matches. This CDR3 region has 14 residues. CDR1 LNHDA and CDR2 SQIVND come from the germline V gene (reference sequence). CDR3 loop: CASSIGTGGYEQYF. The CDR3 DNA is TGTGCCAGTAGTATAGGGACAGGCGGTTACGAGCAGTACTTC.

This clone was recorded once. This chain connects TRBV5-1 to TRBJ2-2, with unresolved D. This CDR3 has 13 amino acids. Germline-derived CDR1 and CDR2 are SGHRS and YFSETQ. V dropped 6 bases and J dropped 0 bases, with 6 bases sitting between them. The chain's CDR3 is CASIAPNTGELFF. CDR3 nucleotides: TGCGCCAGCATAGCTCCGAACACCGGGGAGCTGTTTTTT. The full variable domain, completed using reference TRBV5-1 and TRBJ2-2, is KAGVTQTPRYLIKTRGQQVTLSCSPISGHRSVSWYQQTPGQGLQFLFEYFSETQRNKGNFPGRFSGRQFSNSRSEMNVSTLELGDSALYLCASIAPNTGELFFGEGSRLTVL.

The V and J genes are TRBV24-1 and TRBJ1-2; D unresolved. Trimming left V 7 bases short and J 0 bases short, with 11 bases between. The CDR3 has 14 amino acids. Germline V CDR1 and CDR2: KGHDR, SFDVKD. Written as DNA, the CDR3 is TGTGCCACCAGCAGCACAGAAGCTAACTATGGCTACACCTTC. This translates into CATSSTEANYGYTF.

This clone appeared a few times. The chain employs TRBV3-1 (or the pseudogene TRBV3-2) and TRBJ1-2, with 7 positions matching TRBD1. The trim removed 0 bases at V and 7 bases at J, leaving 14 bases unmatched. The CDR3 sequence is 17 residues long. The V gene's germline CDR1 is LGHDT and CDR2 YNNKEL (reference sequence). The CDR3 protein is CASSQDLPNSRQGGYTF. The CDR3 region has the DNA TGTGCCAGCAGCCAAGATTTACCAAACTCCAGACAGGGTGGCTACACCTTC.

V is TRBV11-2 and J is TRBJ2-7; 8 nucleotides line up with TRBD1. Losses at the gene ends were 5 bases for V and 6 bases for J; bases not matched to a gene: 12. CDR1 SGHAT and CDR2 FQNNGV come from the germline V gene. This CDR3 has 15 residues. CDR3 loop: CASSPPGRGRGEQYF. The DNA for the CDR3 is TGTGCCAGCAGCCCCCCGGGCAGGGGGCGAGGCGAGCAGTACTTC.

This clone was seen only a few times. This chain uses TRBV11-2 with TRBJ2-1; 7 bases align to TRBD2. Germline-derived CDR1 and CDR2 are SGHAT and FQNNGV. V lost 3 bases and J lost 7; bases outside the gene matches: 6. The CDR3 is 14 amino acids. CDR3 in amino acids: CASSFSLAVNEQFF. CDR3 nucleotides: TGTGCCAGCAGCTTCAGTCTAGCGGTAAATGAGCAGTTCTTC.

The chain recombines TRBV9 with TRBJ2-1; a weak D match, TRBD2 (6 bases). This CDR3 has 14 amino acids. Trimming cost V 2 bases and J 4 bases, with 10 bases left between them. Germline V gene sequence: CDR1 SGDLS, CDR2 YYNGEE. The CDR3 DNA reads as TGTGCCAGCAGCGTGGACTACCCATACAATGAGCAGTTCTTC. Protein product: CASSVDYPYNEQFF.